This TCR beta chain was recovered during a study of T cell clones after liver transplantation. This table comes from immunoSEQ multiplex PCR, and its TCRdb copy is limited to in-frame clones, with some not included. Of 93,000 or so clones in the sample, about 80% were seen once. CD3+CD4+ and CD3+CD8+ cells were FACS-sorted from thawed unstimulated PBMCs. Sample: CD4+ T cells from blood, taken approximately 43 months after liver transplant. This sequence originates from a human patient who received a liver transplant. Among the T cells, some may be from the graft donor.

CDR3 in DNA: TGTGCCAGCAGCTTATCTAGCGGTCTCAATGAGCAGTTCTTC. It codes for CASSLSSGLNEQFF. J is TRBJ2-1 and V is TRBV7-9; 7 nucleotides line up with TRBD2. Germline V gene lookup returns CDR1 SEHNR and CDR2 FQNEAQ (reference sequence). The length of the CDR3 is 14 residues. Trimming at V came to 2 bases and at J to 6 bases, leaving 4 bases not matched to a gene.